The sequence of this TCR beta chain was determined in a study of blood T cell repertoires in COVID-19. This clone was recorded at least ten times. Sequencing used immunoSEQ multiplex PCR; TCRdb keeps in-frame clones, though not all of them. The table records about 270,000 clones, 82% of them present only once. The CDR3 is made up of 15 amino acids. The germline V gene has CDR1 SGHDN and CDR2 FVKESK. V lost 1 base and J lost 7, with 16 bases in between. J is TRBJ1-2 and V is TRBV14; tentative D call: TRBD1 (6 bases). What was sequenced was peripheral blood. This TCR came from a woman aged 18-29 years with acute or convalescent COVID-19. The CDR3 is CASSQGRGVVGGYTF. As DNA, the CDR3 is TGTGCCAGCAGCCAAGGCAGGGGAGTGGTTGGTGGCTACACCTTC.